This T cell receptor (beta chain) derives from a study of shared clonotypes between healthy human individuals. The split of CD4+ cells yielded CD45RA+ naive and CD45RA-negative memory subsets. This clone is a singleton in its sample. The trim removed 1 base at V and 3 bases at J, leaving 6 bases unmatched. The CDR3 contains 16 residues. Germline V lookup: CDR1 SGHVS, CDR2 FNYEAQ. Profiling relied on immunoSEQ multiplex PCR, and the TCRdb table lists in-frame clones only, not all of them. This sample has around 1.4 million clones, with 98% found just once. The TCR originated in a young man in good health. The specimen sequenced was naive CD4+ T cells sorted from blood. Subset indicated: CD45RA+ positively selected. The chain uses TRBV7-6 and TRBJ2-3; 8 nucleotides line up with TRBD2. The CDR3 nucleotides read TGTGCCAGCAGCTTAGGAGGGAGCGGGAGAACAGATACGCAGTATTTT. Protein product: CASSLGGSGRTDTQYF.